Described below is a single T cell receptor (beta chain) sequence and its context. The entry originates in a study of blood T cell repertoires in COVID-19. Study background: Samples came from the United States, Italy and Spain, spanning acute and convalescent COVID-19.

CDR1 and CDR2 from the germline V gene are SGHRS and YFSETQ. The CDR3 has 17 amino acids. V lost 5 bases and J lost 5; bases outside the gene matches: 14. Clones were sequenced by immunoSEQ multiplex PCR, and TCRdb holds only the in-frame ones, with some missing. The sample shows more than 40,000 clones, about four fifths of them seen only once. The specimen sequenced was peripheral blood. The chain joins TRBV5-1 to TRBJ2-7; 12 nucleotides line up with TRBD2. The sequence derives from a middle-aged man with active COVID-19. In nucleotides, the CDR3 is TGCGCCAGCAGTCGAGGCGATCTAGCGGGGGGGCCCCACGAGCAGTACTTC. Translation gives CASSRGDLAGGPHEQYF.